Shown below are 24 T cell receptor beta chains from a single sample sequenced in a study of cytomegalovirus exposure and HLA in healthy donors. 60 Vbeta and 13 Jbeta primers were used in PCR. TCRdb keeps only in-frame clones here, not all; method: immunoSEQ multiplex PCR. The sample has 60,000 to 70,000 clones, 80% seen once. Sequenced sample: PBMCs. These receptors all stem from a woman in her thirties in good health and CMV-seronegative.

This chain links TRBV28 with TRBJ1-5, with 11 nucleotides matching TRBD1. Germline-derived CDR1 and CDR2 are MDHEN and SYDVKM. Trimming cost V 4 bases and J 7 bases; bases outside gene matches: 6. The CDR3 extends over 15 amino acids. CDR3 amino acids: CASSSRGQGGQPQHF. The CDR3 DNA is TGTGCCAGCAGTTCAAGGGGACAGGGGGGCCAGCCCCAGCATTTT.

This sequence joins TRBV25-1 and TRBJ1-5, with a tentative D call TRBD1 (5 bases). The CDR3 loop spans 15 amino acids. From germline, CDR1 is MGHDK and CDR2 SYGVNS. Trimming pared 3 bases from V and 4 bases from J, leaving 13 bases between. The CDR3 is CASSEGGRGNQPQHF. The CDR3 DNA sequence: TGTGCCAGCAGTGAGGGGGGTCGGGGTAATCAGCCCCAGCATTTT.

V usage is TRBV6-5 and J usage is TRBJ1-1; D might be TRBD1 (5 bases). V lost 0 bases and J 6 bases, leaving 11 bases between the germline ends. There are 14 residues in the CDR3. Germline V gene sequence: CDR1 MNHEY, CDR2 SVGAGI. CDR3: CASSYSGMGPEAFF. The CDR3 coding sequence is TGTGCCAGCAGTTACTCCGGCATGGGGCCTGAAGCTTTCTTT.

The chain uses TRBV28 and TRBJ1-1; D gene ambiguous. The CDR3 has 12 residues. Trimming cost V 7 bases and J 4 bases, with 10 bases left between them. Germline CDR1 reads MDHEN; CDR2 reads SYDVKM. The chain's CDR3 is CASKSAGTEAFF. The CDR3 nucleotides are TGTGCCAGCAAAAGCGCCGGCACTGAAGCTTTCTTT.

The chain couples TRBV30 to TRBJ2-4, with TRBD2 matching over 7 bases. The CDR3 is 16 amino acids. With 0 bases clipped from V and 2 bases from J, the junction kept 7 bases outside the gene matches. Germline assignment: CDR1 GTSNPN and CDR2 SVGIG (reference sequence). Here the CDR3 DNA reads TGTGCCTGGAGTGTAAAGGGAGGGGTAACCAAAAACATTCAGTACTTC. Its translation: CAWSVKGGVTKNIQYF. Filled out from reference TRBV30 and TRBJ2-4, the complete variable domain reads SQTIHQWPATLVQPVGSPLSLECTVEGTSNPNLYWYRQAAGRGLQLLFYSVGIGQISSEVPQNLSASRPQDRQFILSSKKLLLSDSGFYLCAWSVKGGVTKNIQYFGAGTRLSVL.

This clone has more than one count but fewer than ten. The chain combines TRBV10-3 with TRBJ1-3; TRBD1 matches at 7 bases. This CDR3 comprises 16 residues. CDR1 is ENHRY, CDR2 SYGVKD, per germline. With V trimmed by 3 bases and J by 1 base, 6 bases remained unmatched. The CDR3: CAISDSGTVSGNTIYF. The CDR3 DNA is TGTGCCATCAGTGATTCTGGGACAGTTTCTGGAAACACCATATATTTT.

The chain uses TRBV7-9 and TRBJ2-1; no definite D call. The germline V and J ends were trimmed by 8 bases and 4 bases, with 18 bases remaining between them. Germline CDR1 reads SEHNR; CDR2 reads FQNEAQ (reference sequence). CDR3 length: 15 residues. The CDR3 DNA is TGTGCCAGCCGTCTAACCGCGCTCCCATACAATGAGCAGTTCTTC. Residues: CASRLTALPYNEQFF.

This chain uses TRBV5-1 with TRBJ2-5; D is undetermined. Trimming removed 4 bases at V and 3 bases at J, with 10 bases between. CDR3 length: 13 amino acids. Germline V lookup: CDR1 SGHRS, CDR2 YFSETQ. The CDR3 is CASSGGSEETQYF. In DNA form, the CDR3 reads TGCGCCAGCAGCGGCGGCTCAGAAGAGACCCAGTACTTC.

V is TRBV6-5 and J is TRBJ2-2, with D possibly being TRBD2 (5 bases). The ends were cut back, 0 bases at V and 5 bases at J, with 13 bases in the middle. Germline loops: CDR1 MNHEY, CDR2 SVGAGI. The length of the CDR3 is 16 residues. The CDR3 nucleotides are TGTGCCAGCAGTTACTCGAATTTTCGGGGTACCGGGGAGCTGTTTTTT. It codes for CASSYSNFRGTGELFF.

The chain uses TRBV6-5 and TRBJ2-2, with D perhaps matching TRBD1 (5 bases). The CDR3 has 15 residues. Germline V lookup: CDR1 MNHEY, CDR2 SVGAGI. The V end was cut by 1 base, the J end by 3 bases, with 9 bases between. The CDR3 nucleotides read TGTGCCAGCAGTTACTGGGTCAGGGACACCGGGGAGCTGTTTTTT. Translating gives CASSYWVRDTGELFF.

There are a few counts of this clone. The chain is built from TRBV6-5 and TRBJ2-6; D is unclear. This CDR3 has 13 amino acids. The germline V and J ends were trimmed by 2 bases and 5 bases, with 4 bases remaining between them. The germline gives CDR1 MNHEY, CDR2 SVGAGI. CDR3 sequence (DNA): TGTGCCAGCAGTTACATCAGGGCCAACGTCCTGACTTTC. It encodes CASSYIRANVLTF.

The J gene is TRBJ2-2, the V gene TRBV14; D ambiguous. There are 13 residues in the CDR3. Per germline, CDR1 SGHDN and CDR2 FVKESK. V lost 1 base, J lost 7 bases, and 7 bases lay in between. The chain's CDR3 is CASSQGPSGELFF. For the CDR3, the DNA is TGTGCCAGCAGCCAAGGGCCTAGCGGGGAGCTGTTTTTT.

The rearrangement uses TRBV7-9 and TRBJ1-1; the match to TRBD1 covers 7 bases. The germline gives CDR1 SEHNR, CDR2 FQNEAQ (reference sequence). The CDR3 spans 15 residues. The J segment lost 4 bases and the V segment lost 5 bases, leaving 10 bases of the junction unmatched. The CDR3 spells CASSPQTGVGTEAFF. The CDR3 bases are TGTGCCAGCAGCCCTCAAACAGGGGTAGGCACTGAAGCTTTCTTT.

The chain has TRBV30 and TRBJ1-2; D may be TRBD1 (5 bases). Germline V gene data show CDR1 as GTSNPN and CDR2 as SVGIG (reference sequence). The V end was cut by 2 bases, the J end by 8 bases, with 18 bases between. The CDR3 length is 14 residues. The CDR3 sequence is CAWSPLGASRGYTF. As DNA, the CDR3 is TGTGCCTGGAGTCCCTTAGGGGCTTCCCGGGGCTACACCTTC.

This clone was recorded a few times. CDR3 sequence: CASPSSGRAGEQFF. In DNA, the CDR3 is TGTGCCAGCCCCAGTAGCGGGAGGGCGGGTGAGCAGTTCTTC. The genes are TRBV6-1 and TRBJ2-1; TRBD2 matches at 11 bases. The CDR3 runs to 14 residues. With 8 bases clipped from V and 9 bases from J, the junction kept 9 bases outside the gene matches. Germline loops: CDR1 MNHNS, CDR2 SASEGT.

J is TRBJ2-3 and V is TRBV10-1; no clear D. CDR1 is WNHNN and CDR2 is SYGVQD in the germline V gene (reference sequence). V lost 4 bases and J lost 1, with 6 bases in between. This CDR3 contains 13 residues. The CDR3, as DNA: TGCGCCAGCAGTGGACTGGGCACAGATACGCAGTATTTT. This gives the protein CASSGLGTDTQYF.

The rearrangement joins TRBV7-2 to TRBJ1-1; TRBD1 matches at 7 bases. The germline CDR1 and CDR2 sequences are SGHTA and FQGNSA. This CDR3 has 15 residues. J lost 5 bases, V lost 6 bases, and 12 bases had no gene match. The CDR3 protein is CASSSGGGIKTEAFF. CDR3 in DNA: TGTGCCAGCAGTTCTGGAGGGGGCATAAAGACTGAAGCTTTCTTT.

The chain joins TRBV30 to TRBJ2-1; TRBD2 aligns across 9 bases. This CDR3 is 15 amino acids long. The V gene's germline CDR1 is GTSNPN and CDR2 SVGIG (reference sequence). V dropped 3 bases and J dropped 8; count of bases not matched to a gene: 11. CDR3 loop: CAWRGGRDLIDEQFF. As DNA, the CDR3 is TGTGCCTGGAGGGGCGGGAGGGATTTAATTGATGAGCAGTTCTTC.

The chain combines TRBV19 with TRBJ2-3; the D is unclear. Trimming removed 1 base from V and 0 bases from J, with 5 bases in between. There are 14 residues in the CDR3. Germline V lookup: CDR1 LNHDA, CDR2 SQIVND (reference sequence). The CDR3 nucleotides read TGTGCCAGTAGTATAGGTCCTAGCACAGATACGCAGTATTTT. Amino acids: CASSIGPSTDTQYF.

The J gene is TRBJ1-2, the V gene TRBV11-2; the match to TRBD1 covers 8 bases. With 1 base clipped from V and 4 bases from J, the junction kept 8 bases outside the gene matches. The CDR3 runs 16 residues. Germline CDR1 SGHAT, CDR2 FQNNGV. CDR3 DNA: TGTGCCAGCAGCTTAGCCCTACAGGGGGAGGGCTATGGCTACACCTTC. It specifies CASSLALQGEGYGYTF.

This clone has just a few counts. The same CDR3 is also encoded by other DNA sequences in this sample. V gene TRBV29-1 combines with J gene TRBJ2-3; 7 nucleotides match TRBD2. The CDR3 extends over 13 amino acids. CDR1 is SQVTM, CDR2 ANQGSEA, per germline. V lost 2 bases, J lost 3 bases, and 2 bases stayed unmatched. The CDR3 sequence is CSVELAATDTQYF. CDR3 in DNA: TGCAGCGTTGAACTAGCGGCTACAGATACGCAGTATTTT.

J is TRBJ2-3 and V is TRBV10-1; D gene uncertain. Looked up from germline, CDR1 is WNHNN and CDR2 is SYGVQD (reference sequence). The CDR3 is 13 residues long. The V end was cut by 3 bases, the J end by 2 bases, with 6 bases between. The CDR3 region has the DNA TGCGCCAGCAGTGACTCTTTCACAGATACGCAGTATTTT. Its translation: CASSDSFTDTQYF.

This chain joins TRBV6-1 and TRBJ1-5; D ambiguous. The germline CDR1 and CDR2 sequences are MNHNS and SASEGT. CDR3 size: 15 residues. With 2 bases removed from V and 0 bases from J, the gap between germline ends came to 8 bases. CDR3 DNA sequence: TGTGCCAGCAGTGAATTGAGGGATAGCAATCAGCCCCAGCATTTT. Encoded protein: CASSELRDSNQPQHF.

The chain has TRBV30 and TRBJ2-3; 7 nucleotides match TRBD1. CDR3 length: 14 amino acids. V lost 8 bases, J lost 6 bases, and 14 bases stayed unmatched. Germline CDR1 reads GTSNPN; CDR2 reads SVGIG (reference sequence). CDR3 in amino acids: CAGGRDRVVDTQYF. In DNA form, the CDR3 reads TGTGCCGGAGGCCGAGACAGGGTAGTTGATACGCAGTATTTT. Variable domain in full (rest from reference TRBV30 and TRBJ2-3): SQTIHQWPATLVQPVGSPLSLECTVEGTSNPNLYWYRQAAGRGLQLLFYSVGIGQISSEVPQNLSASRPQDRQFILSSKKLLLSDSGFYLCAGGRDRVVDTQYFGPGTRLTVL.